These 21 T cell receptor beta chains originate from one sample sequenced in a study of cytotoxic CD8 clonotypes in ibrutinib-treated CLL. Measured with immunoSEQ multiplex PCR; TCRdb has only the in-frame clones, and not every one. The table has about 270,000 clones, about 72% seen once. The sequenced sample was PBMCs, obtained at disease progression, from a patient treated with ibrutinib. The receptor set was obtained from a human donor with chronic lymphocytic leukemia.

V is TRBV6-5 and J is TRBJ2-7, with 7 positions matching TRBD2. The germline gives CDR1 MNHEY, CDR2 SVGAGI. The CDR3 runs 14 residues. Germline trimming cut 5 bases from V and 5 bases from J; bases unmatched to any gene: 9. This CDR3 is CASSTYGAGHEQYF. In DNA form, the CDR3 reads TGTGCCAGCAGTACCTATGGAGCGGGACACGAGCAGTACTTC.

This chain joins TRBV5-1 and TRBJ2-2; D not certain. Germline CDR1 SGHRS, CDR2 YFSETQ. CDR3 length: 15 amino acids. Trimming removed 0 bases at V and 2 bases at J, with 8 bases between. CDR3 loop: CASSLEGRNTGELFF. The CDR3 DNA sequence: TGCGCCAGCAGCTTGGAAGGTCGTAACACCGGGGAGCTGTTTTTT.

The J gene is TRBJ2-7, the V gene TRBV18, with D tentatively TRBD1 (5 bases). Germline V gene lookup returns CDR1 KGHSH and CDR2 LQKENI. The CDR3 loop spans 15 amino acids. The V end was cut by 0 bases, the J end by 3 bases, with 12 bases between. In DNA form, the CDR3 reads TGTGCCAGCTCACCACCGGCCGCAGGGTACTACGAGCAGTACTTC. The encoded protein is CASSPPAAGYYEQYF.

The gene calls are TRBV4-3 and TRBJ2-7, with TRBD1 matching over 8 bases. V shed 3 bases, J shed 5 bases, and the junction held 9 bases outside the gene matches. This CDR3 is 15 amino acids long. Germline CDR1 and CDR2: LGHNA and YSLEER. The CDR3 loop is CASSHSWTGRHEQYF. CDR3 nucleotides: TGCGCCAGCAGCCATAGTTGGACAGGGAGGCACGAGCAGTACTTC.

CDR3 sequence: CASSPRQVGPETQYF. CDR3 in DNA: TGTGCCAGCTCCCCCCGACAGGTCGGGCCCGAGACCCAGTACTTC. This chain connects TRBV18 to TRBJ2-5, with D maybe TRBD1 (6 bases). The germline V gene has CDR1 KGHSH and CDR2 LQKENI. The CDR3 has 15 amino acids. V lost 6 bases and J 5 bases, leaving 19 bases between the germline ends.

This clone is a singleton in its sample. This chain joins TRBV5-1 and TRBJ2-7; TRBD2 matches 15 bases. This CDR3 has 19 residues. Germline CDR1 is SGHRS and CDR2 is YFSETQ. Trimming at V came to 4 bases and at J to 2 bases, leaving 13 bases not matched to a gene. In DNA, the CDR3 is TGCGCCAGCAGCATGCGAACCGGGACTAGCGGGGGGAACCCCTACGAGCAGTACTTC. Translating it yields CASSMRTGTSGGNPYEQYF.

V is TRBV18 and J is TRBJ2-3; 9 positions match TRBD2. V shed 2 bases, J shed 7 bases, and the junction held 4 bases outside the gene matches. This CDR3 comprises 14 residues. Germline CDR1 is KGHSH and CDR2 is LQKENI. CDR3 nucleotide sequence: TGTGCCAGCTCACCAAGACTAGCGGCTAATACGCAGTATTTT. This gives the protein CASSPRLAANTQYF. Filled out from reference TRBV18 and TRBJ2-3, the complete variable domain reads NAGVMQNPRHLVRRRGQEARLRCSPMKGHSHVYWYRQLPEEGLKFMVYLQKENIIDESGMPKERFSAEFPKEGPSILRIQQVVRGDSAAYFCASSPRLAANTQYFGPGTRLTVL.

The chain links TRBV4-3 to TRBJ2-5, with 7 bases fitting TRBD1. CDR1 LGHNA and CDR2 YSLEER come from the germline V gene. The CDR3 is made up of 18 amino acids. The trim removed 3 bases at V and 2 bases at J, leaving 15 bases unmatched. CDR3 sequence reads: CASSHRLHWGQKQETQYF. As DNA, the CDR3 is TGCGCCAGCAGCCACCGACTCCATTGGGGACAGAAACAAGAGACCCAGTACTTC.

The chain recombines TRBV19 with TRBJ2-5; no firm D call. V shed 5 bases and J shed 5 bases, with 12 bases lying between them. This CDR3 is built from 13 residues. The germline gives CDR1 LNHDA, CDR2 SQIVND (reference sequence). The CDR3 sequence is CASSVTIRETQYF. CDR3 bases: TGTGCCAGTAGTGTTACGATCCGGGAGACCCAGTACTTC.

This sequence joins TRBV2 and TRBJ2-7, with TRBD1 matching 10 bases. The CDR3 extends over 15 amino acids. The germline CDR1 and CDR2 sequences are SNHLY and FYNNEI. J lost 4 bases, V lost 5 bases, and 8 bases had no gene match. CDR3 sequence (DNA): TGTGCCAGCAGTCCAGCGACAGGGGGCAGATACGAGCAGTACTTC. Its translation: CASSPATGGRYEQYF.

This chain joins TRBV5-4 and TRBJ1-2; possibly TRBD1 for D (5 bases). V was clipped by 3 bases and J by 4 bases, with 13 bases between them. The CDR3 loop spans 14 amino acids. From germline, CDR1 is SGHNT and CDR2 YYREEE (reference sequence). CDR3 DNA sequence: TGTGCCAGCAGCTCGGGGGGAGGGGTCTATGGCTACACCTTC. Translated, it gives CASSSGGGVYGYTF.

This CDR3 reads CASSESAEFMNTEAFF. In DNA, the CDR3 is TGCGCCAGCAGTGAGTCGGCTGAGTTCATGAACACTGAAGCTTTCTTT. V is TRBV10-1 and J is TRBJ1-1; no clear D gene. Trimming pared 0 bases from V and 0 bases from J, leaving 11 bases between. This CDR3 spans 16 amino acids. Germline-derived CDR1 and CDR2 are WNHNN and SYGVQD (reference sequence).

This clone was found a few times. In DNA form, the CDR3 reads TGTGCCAGCAGCTTAGCGGGGGGACCAGGTTACTATGGCTACACCTTC. This gives the protein CASSLAGGPGYYGYTF. This rearrangement joins TRBV7-9 to TRBJ1-2; D might be TRBD1 (5 bases). Germline CDR1 SEHNR, CDR2 FQNEAQ (reference sequence). V was cut by 0 bases and J by 3 bases, with 14 bases left in between. This CDR3 has 16 amino acids.

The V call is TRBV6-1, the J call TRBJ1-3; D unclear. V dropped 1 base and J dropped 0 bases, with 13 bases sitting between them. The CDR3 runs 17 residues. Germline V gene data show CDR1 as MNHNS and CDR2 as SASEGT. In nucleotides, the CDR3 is TGTGCCAGCAGTGAAGGCTGGTCAGATCACTCTGGAAACACCATATATTTT. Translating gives CASSEGWSDHSGNTIYF.

This chain's CDR3 is CASSAGRLSIGTNTIYF. The DNA for the CDR3 is TGTGCCAGTAGTGCAGGGCGTCTCTCCATCGGGACAAACACCATATATTTT. The chain joins TRBV19 to TRBJ1-3; perhaps TRBD1 as D (5 bases). The CDR3 spans 17 residues. Germline lookup yields CDR1 LNHDA and CDR2 SQIVND (reference sequence). V shed 5 bases and J shed 6 bases, with 23 bases lying between them. The complete variable domain, with remaining parts taken from reference TRBV19 and TRBJ1-3, reads DGGITQSPKYLFRKEGQNVTLSCEQNLNHDAMYWYRQDPGQGLRLIYYSQIVNDFQKGDIAEGYSVSREKKESFPLTVTSAQKNPTAFYLCASSAGRLSIGTNTIYFGEGSWLTVV.

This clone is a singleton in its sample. CDR3 region: CASSKLAGTTDTQYF. The DNA of the CDR3 is TGTGCCAGCAGCAAACTAGCGGGGACCACAGATACGCAGTATTTT. This sequence joins TRBV11-3 and TRBJ2-3, with 10 bases fitting TRBD2. The CDR3 length is 15 residues. Germline V gives CDR1 SGHNT, CDR2 YENEEA. V was pared by 5 bases and J by 2 bases, with 4 bases of the junction left unmatched.

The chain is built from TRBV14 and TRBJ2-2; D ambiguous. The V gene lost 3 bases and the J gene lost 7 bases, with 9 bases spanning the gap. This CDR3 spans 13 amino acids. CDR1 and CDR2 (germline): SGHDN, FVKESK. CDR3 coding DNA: TGTGCCAGCAGCCAGGTTGCCGGCGGGGAGCTGTTTTTT. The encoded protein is CASSQVAGGELFF.

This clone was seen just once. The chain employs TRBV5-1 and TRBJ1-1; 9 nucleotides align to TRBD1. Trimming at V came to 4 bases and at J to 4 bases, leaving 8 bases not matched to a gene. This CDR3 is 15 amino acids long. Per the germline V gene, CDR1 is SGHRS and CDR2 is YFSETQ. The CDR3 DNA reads TGCGCCAGCAGCCCACGGACAGGGGACAGCACTGAAGCTTTCTTT. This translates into CASSPRTGDSTEAFF.

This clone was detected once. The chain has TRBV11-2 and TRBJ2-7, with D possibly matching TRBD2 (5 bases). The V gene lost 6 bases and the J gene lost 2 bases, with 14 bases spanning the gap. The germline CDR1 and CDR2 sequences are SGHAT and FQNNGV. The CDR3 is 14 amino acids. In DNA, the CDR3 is TGTGCCAGCAGGAAAGGGTGGCGGGCCTACGAGCAGTACTTC. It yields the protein CASRKGWRAYEQYF.

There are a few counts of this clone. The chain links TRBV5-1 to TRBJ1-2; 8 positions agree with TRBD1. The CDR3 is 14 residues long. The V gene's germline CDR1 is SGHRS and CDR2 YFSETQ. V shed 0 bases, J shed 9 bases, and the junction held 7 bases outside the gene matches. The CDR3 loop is CASSLASGGRSYTF. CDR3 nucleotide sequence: TGCGCCAGCAGCTTGGCGTCAGGGGGCAGGAGCTACACCTTC.

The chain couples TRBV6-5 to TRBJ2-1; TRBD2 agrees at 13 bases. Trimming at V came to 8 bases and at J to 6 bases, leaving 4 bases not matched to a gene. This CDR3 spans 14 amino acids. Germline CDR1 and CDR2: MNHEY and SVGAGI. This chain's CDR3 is CASYRLAGGNEQFF. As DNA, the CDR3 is TGTGCCAGCTACAGACTAGCGGGAGGCAATGAGCAGTTCTTC.